These 18 T cell receptor beta chains were all obtained from the same sample, sequenced in a study of cytomegalovirus exposure and HLA in healthy donors. PCR amplification relied on 60 Vbeta primers (plus 13 Jbeta primers). Method: immunoSEQ multiplex PCR; TCRdb's copy keeps in-frame clones and lacks some. The sample lists roughly 200,000 clones; 60% to 80% were seen once. The sample consisted of PBMCs. The receptors were gathered from a woman aged 25 to 45 in good health and CMV-seropositive.

The V call is TRBV4-1, the J call TRBJ1-5; possibly TRBD1 for D (5 bases). Germline V gene sequence: CDR1 MGHRA, CDR2 YSYEKL. This CDR3 has 19 residues. Trimming cost V 0 bases and J 2 bases, with 20 bases left between them. This CDR3 reads CASSQEILGRVAGNQPQHF. DNA of the CDR3: TGCGCCAGCAGCCAAGAAATTTTGGGCAGGGTGGCGGGCAATCAGCCCCAGCATTTT.

This chain links TRBV9 with TRBJ2-3; D unclear. CDR3 length equals 15 residues. CDR1 is SGDLS and CDR2 is YYNGEE in the germline V gene. Trimming left V 4 bases short and J 3 bases short, with 15 bases between. CDR3 coding DNA: TGTGCCAGCAGCCCCTGGGCCTCCGGAACAGATACGCAGTATTTT. Translation: CASSPWASGTDTQYF.

This clone was detected once. The gene calls are TRBV7-2 and TRBJ2-5, with D tentatively TRBD1 (6 bases). Trimming cost V 5 bases and J 5 bases, with 21 bases left between them. Germline V gene lookup returns CDR1 SGHTA and CDR2 FQGNSA. The CDR3 is 16 residues long. CDR3 bases: TGTGCCAGCAGCGCAAACCGCAGGGGATTGGGGGAGACCCAGTACTTC. Amino acids: CASSANRRGLGETQYF.

This clone was seen more than once but under ten times. The J gene is TRBJ2-5, the V gene TRBV18; weak D call: TRBD1 (5 bases). The V gene lost 0 bases and the J gene lost 5 bases, with 13 bases spanning the gap. The CDR3 loop spans 15 amino acids. Germline V gene data show CDR1 as KGHSH and CDR2 as LQKENI. This CDR3 reads CASSPPSPGRETQYF. The CDR3 DNA reads TGTGCCAGCTCACCACCGTCCCCAGGGCGGGAGACCCAGTACTTC.

V gene TRBV27 combines with J gene TRBJ1-5; TRBD1 matches at 8 bases. The CDR3 is 14 residues long. Unmatched junction bases numbered 6, after V lost 5 bases and J lost 6 bases. Germline CDR1 reads MNHEY; CDR2 reads SMNVEV (reference sequence). CDR3 nucleotides: TGTGCCAGCAGTACACGACAGGGGAGTCAGCCCCAGCATTTT. Translation gives CASSTRQGSQPQHF.

The chain is built from TRBV6-1 and TRBJ1-3; 9 bases map to TRBD1. This CDR3 comprises 14 residues. Germline V CDR1 and CDR2: MNHNS, SASEGT. The V segment lost 7 bases and the J segment 6 bases; nucleotides outside the gene matches: 7. CDR3 DNA: TGTGCCAGCAACAGGGGGCTTCATGAAAACACCATATATTTT. It is translated as CASNRGLHENTIYF.

A note on this clone: In the same sample, other DNA sequences code for this CDR3. The J gene is TRBJ2-5, the V gene TRBV28; D is undetermined. The CDR3 runs 16 residues. Germline assignment: CDR1 MDHEN and CDR2 SYDVKM. Trimming took off 3 bases at V and 8 bases at J, with 22 bases between the two ends. CDR3 sequence: CASSFSLVLPEPTQYF. The CDR3 DNA follows: TGTGCCAGCAGTTTTAGTCTAGTTCTGCCCGAGCCTACCCAGTACTTC.

This clone was seen more than once but under ten times. The chain uses TRBV7-2 and TRBJ2-3; TRBD2 matches 11 bases. Germline loops: CDR1 SGHTA, CDR2 FQGNSA. The J segment lost 5 bases and the V segment lost 4 bases, leaving 8 bases of the junction unmatched. The CDR3 has 16 amino acids. Here the CDR3 DNA reads TGTGCCAGCAGCTGGGTAGCGGGAGGGCGGGGAGATACGCAGTATTTT. Protein product: CASSWVAGGRGDTQYF.

The V gene is TRBV5-5, the J gene TRBJ1-4; D is uncertain. CDR3 length: 18 residues. Germline V gives CDR1 SGHKS, CDR2 YYEKEE (reference sequence). V was pared by 0 bases and J by 0 bases, with 15 bases between. This CDR3 is CASSLAQTTFATNEKLFF. The CDR3 nucleotides are TGTGCCAGCAGCTTGGCCCAGACGACATTTGCAACTAATGAAAAACTGTTTTTT.

The rearrangement joins TRBV28 to TRBJ2-7; D might be TRBD2 (6 bases). CDR3 size: 16 residues. V lost 2 bases and J lost 3, with 17 bases in between. The germline CDR1 and CDR2 sequences are MDHEN and SYDVKM. The DNA of the CDR3 is TGTGCCAGCAGTTTAGACGCGGGACTGGGCTTCTACGAGCAGTACTTC. This encodes CASSLDAGLGFYEQYF.

The CDR3 coding sequence is TGTGCCAGCAGCCCACAGGGAAACGAGCAGTACTTC. The encoded protein is CASSPQGNEQYF. The rearrangement joins TRBV7-2 to TRBJ2-7; TRBD1 might be the D (6 bases). CDR3 length equals 12 residues. V dropped 5 bases and J dropped 5 bases, with 10 bases sitting between them. In germline, CDR1 is SGHTA, CDR2 FQGNSA.

Worth noting for this clone: The same CDR3 is also encoded by other DNA sequences in this sample. The genes are TRBV18 and TRBJ2-1; TRBD2 aligns across 11 bases. Germline V lookup: CDR1 KGHSH, CDR2 LQKENI. J gave up 4 bases and V 3 bases, and 2 bases lay outside the gene matches. CDR3 length: 15 amino acids. CDR3 coding DNA: TGTGCCAGCTCACCGGGGACTAGCGGATACAATGAGCAGTTCTTC. Translating gives CASSPGTSGYNEQFF.

The rearrangement joins TRBV5-1 to TRBJ1-1; 7 bases align to TRBD1. Germline V gives CDR1 SGHRS, CDR2 YFSETQ. V lost 5 bases and J lost 1; bases outside the gene matches: 5. CDR3 length: 14 amino acids. CDR3 nucleotides: TGCGCCAGCAGTCTCGGACAGGCGAACACTGAAGCTTTCTTT. Translated, it gives CASSLGQANTEAFF.

V and J are TRBV18 and TRBJ2-7; no firm D call. This CDR3 region has 15 residues. Trimming pared 2 bases from V and 5 bases from J, leaving 16 bases between. The germline gives CDR1 KGHSH, CDR2 LQKENI. Here the CDR3 DNA reads TGTGCCAGCTCACCATCCGAGTTTCCTGAGAACGAGCAGTACTTC. It yields the protein CASSPSEFPENEQYF.

The V and J genes are TRBV28 and TRBJ1-1, with TRBD1 matching over 7 bases. Germline lookup yields CDR1 MDHEN and CDR2 SYDVKM. V trimming: 5 bases; J trimming: 4 bases; junction bases outside the gene matches: 10. The CDR3 totals 15 residues. The CDR3 loop is CASSPPQGLGTEAFF. In DNA form, the CDR3 reads TGTGCCAGCAGTCCACCACAGGGGCTGGGCACTGAAGCTTTCTTT. Together with reference TRBV28 and TRBJ1-1, the CDR3 gives the full variable domain: DVKVTQSSRYLVKRTGEKVFLECVQDMDHENMFWYRQDPGLGLRLIYFSYDVKMKEKGDIPEGYSVSREKKERFSLILESASTNQTSMYLCASSPPQGLGTEAFFGQGTRLTVV.

This chain links TRBV4-2 with TRBJ2-4, with no clear D. The CDR3 is 20 residues long. Germline CDR1 reads LGHNA; CDR2 reads YNFKEQ. Trimming took 1 base from V and 0 from J, leaving 22 bases between them. The CDR3 loop is CASSQVGSDSPPIAKNIQYF. The CDR3, as DNA: TGTGCCAGCAGCCAAGTTGGTTCAGACTCTCCTCCTATAGCCAAAAACATTCAGTACTTC.

The rearrangement links TRBV19 to TRBJ2-3; D is undetermined. Looked up from germline, CDR1 is LNHDA and CDR2 is SQIVND (reference sequence). Trimming took off 4 bases at V and 1 base at J, with 9 bases between the two ends. The CDR3 extends over 14 amino acids. CDR3 sequence reads: CASSRERRTDTQYF. The CDR3 region has the DNA TGTGCCAGTAGTAGAGAGCGTCGCACAGATACGCAGTATTTT.

The chain combines TRBV4-2 with TRBJ2-3; D might be TRBD2 (5 bases). V was shortened by 4 bases and J by 3 bases, with 14 bases between the two germline ends. The CDR3 spans 15 residues. Germline V gene data show CDR1 as LGHNA and CDR2 as YNFKEQ. CDR3 sequence: CASSPGVGRTDTQYF. The CDR3 DNA is TGTGCCAGCAGCCCCGGGGTGGGAAGGACAGATACGCAGTATTTT.